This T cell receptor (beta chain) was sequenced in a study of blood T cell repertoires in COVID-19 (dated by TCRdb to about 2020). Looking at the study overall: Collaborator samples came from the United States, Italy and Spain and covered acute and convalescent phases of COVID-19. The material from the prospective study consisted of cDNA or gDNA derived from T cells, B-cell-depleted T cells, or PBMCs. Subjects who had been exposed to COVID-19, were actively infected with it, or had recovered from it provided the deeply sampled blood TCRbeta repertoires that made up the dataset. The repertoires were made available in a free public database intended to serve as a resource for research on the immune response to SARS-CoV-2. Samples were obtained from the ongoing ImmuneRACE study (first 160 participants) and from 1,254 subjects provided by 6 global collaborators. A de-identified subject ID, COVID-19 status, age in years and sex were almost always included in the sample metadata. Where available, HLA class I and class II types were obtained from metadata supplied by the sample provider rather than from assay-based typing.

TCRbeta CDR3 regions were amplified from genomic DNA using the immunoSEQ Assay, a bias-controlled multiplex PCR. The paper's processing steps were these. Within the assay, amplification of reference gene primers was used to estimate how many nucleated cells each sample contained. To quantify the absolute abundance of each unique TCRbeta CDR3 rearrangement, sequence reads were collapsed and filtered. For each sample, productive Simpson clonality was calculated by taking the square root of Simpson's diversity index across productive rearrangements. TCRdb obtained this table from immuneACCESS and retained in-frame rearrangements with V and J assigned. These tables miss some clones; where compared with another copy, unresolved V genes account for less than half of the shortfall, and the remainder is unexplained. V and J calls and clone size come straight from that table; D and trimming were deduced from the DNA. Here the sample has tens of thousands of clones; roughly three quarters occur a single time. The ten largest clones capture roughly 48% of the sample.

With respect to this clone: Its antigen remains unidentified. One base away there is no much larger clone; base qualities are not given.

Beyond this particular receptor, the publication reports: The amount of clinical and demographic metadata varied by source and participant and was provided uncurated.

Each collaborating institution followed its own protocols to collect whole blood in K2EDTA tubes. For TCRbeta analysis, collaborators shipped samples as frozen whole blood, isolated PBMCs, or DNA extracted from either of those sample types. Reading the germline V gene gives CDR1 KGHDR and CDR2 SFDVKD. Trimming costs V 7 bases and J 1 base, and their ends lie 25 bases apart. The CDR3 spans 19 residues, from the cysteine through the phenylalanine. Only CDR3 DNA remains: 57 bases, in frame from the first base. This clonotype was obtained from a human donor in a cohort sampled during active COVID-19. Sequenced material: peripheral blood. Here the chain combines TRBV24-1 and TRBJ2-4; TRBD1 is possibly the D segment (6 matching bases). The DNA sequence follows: TGTGCCACCAGAGCATCTAGGACAGTCCAATCCTCGGCCAAAAACATTCAGTACTTC. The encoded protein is CATRASRTVQSSAKNIQYF.